The present T cell receptor beta chain was sequenced within a study of cytomegalovirus exposure and HLA in healthy donors. Overall study: Prior work identified under 130 million unique TCR beta sequences in around 170 million T cells. When over 300 donors were genotyped, 80% to 90% of them were found to fall in the Caucasian-associated ancestry cluster. Overall study findings and caveats: When the data were analyzed later, several of the most significant clusters appeared to be linked to common viral pathogens.

Germline-derived CDR1 and CDR2 are LGHNT and FRNRAP. CDR3 length: 15 amino acids. PCR primers comprised 60 Vbeta and 13 Jbeta primers. This table comes from immunoSEQ multiplex PCR, and its TCRdb copy is limited to in-frame clones, with some not included. The sample totals 150,000 to 200,000 clones; its top ten clones hold approximately 0.8%. A note on this clone: Its antigen is not known. Compared with germline, one end of the junction differs, possibly owing to a read error.

This TCR derives from a woman between 18 and 29 years old in good health and CMV-seropositive. Sequencing was performed on PBMCs. V is TRBV12-5 and J is TRBJ2-7; 8 bases are a match to TRBD2. The CDR3 DNA is TGTGCTAGTGCCACACCGGGAGGGGCCTCCCACGAGCAGTACTTC. Encoded protein: CASATPGGASHEQYF.